The TCR beta chain described here comes from a study of shared clonotypes between healthy human individuals. General study results and limits: The generation probabilities recorded for non-shared clonotypes fell below those of clonotypes shared by all four donors. As a rule, naive subsets had a larger estimated richness than memory subsets. The study's rarefaction showed incomplete sorted-subset sequencing despite large depth.

For this clone: Its antigen remains unidentified.

V was trimmed by 0 bases and J by 7 bases, leaving 11 bases between them. The CDR3 contains 13 residues. Looked up from germline, CDR1 is SGHNT and CDR2 is YYREEE (reference sequence). In the source study's methods: Filtering was not the same, since immunoSEQ gave junction-only sequences without quality scores. Produced via immunoSEQ multiplex PCR; TCRdb's table is partial and in-frame only. That table is the source of V, J and clone size, and D and trimming were worked out from the DNA. Of roughly 2.5 million clones detected, approximately 92% appear once; the ten largest clones hold roughly 0.13%. Sequenced sample: naive CD4+ T cells sorted from blood. As to subset: CD45RA+ positively selected. The TCR comes from a man younger than 35 in good health. The chain is built from TRBV5-4 and TRBJ2-7; D uncertain. The CDR3 nucleotides are TGTGCCAGCAGCTTGGAGGTACGTGGGGAGCAGTACTTC. This codes for CASSLEVRGEQYF.